These 18 T cell receptor beta chains originate from one sample sequenced in a study of T cells in Graves' hyperthyroidism and ophthalmopathy. TCR beta CDR3 regions were amplified from RNA. Using the HTBI primer set, a first-round RT-PCR was run on the TCR CDR3. Via MiXCR, TCRdb re-called the multiplex PCR reads, giving one row per CDR3 protein. Among 620,000 or so distinct CDR3 sequences listed, roughly 14% were seen once. Material: blood. The receptors were gathered from a woman aged 45-59 years with Graves' ophthalmopathy.

This clonotype was found many times. This sequence joins TRBV7-8 and TRBJ1-1; D not certain. The CDR3 length is 13 residues. The germline V gene has CDR1 SGHVS and CDR2 FQNEAQ. The germline V and J ends were trimmed by 1 base and 3 bases, with 6 bases remaining between them. The CDR3 DNA is TGTGCCAGCAGCTTAGTGAGGGACACTGAAGCTTTCTTT. Protein sequence: CASSLVRDTEAFF.

This clonotype was detected ten times or more. The rearrangement links TRBV9 to TRBJ1-2; D remains ambiguous. The CDR3 consists of 15 residues. In germline, CDR1 is SGDLS, CDR2 YYNGEE. Trimming cost V 3 bases and J 4 bases, with 16 bases left between them. The CDR3 sequence is CASSGLAGRSYGYTF. In DNA, the CDR3 is TGTGCCAGCAGCGGCCTCGCTGGGAGATCCTATGGCTACACCTTC.

The sample holds many counts of this clonotype. This chain connects TRBV20-1 to TRBJ2-1; 10 nucleotides align to TRBD1. The V and J ends lost 1 base and 8 bases, in that order; junction bases with no gene match: 17. The CDR3 runs to 18 residues. CDR1 and CDR2 from the germline V gene are DFQATT and SNEGSKA (reference sequence). The CDR3, as DNA: TGCAGTGCTAGAGGATTCCCCTCTCCGGGACAGGGGTGGGATGAGCAGTTCTTC. Translation: CSARGFPSPGQGWDEQFF.

This clonotype was counted between two and nine times. The V and J genes are TRBV24-1 and TRBJ2-1, with 16 positions matching TRBD2. Trimming at V came to 0 bases and at J to 0 bases, leaving 4 bases not matched to a gene. CDR3 size: 20 residues. Looked up from germline, CDR1 is KGHDR and CDR2 is SFDVKD. The CDR3 bases are TGTGCCACCAGTGATTTGGGGACTAGCGGGAGGGGCCACTCCTACAATGAGCAGTTCTTC. Translation: CATSDLGTSGRGHSYNEQFF.

V usage is TRBV12-3 or TRBV12-4 and J usage is TRBJ1-3; 7 nucleotides align to TRBD1. V shed 7 bases, J shed 5 bases, and the junction held 5 bases outside the gene matches. This CDR3 has 13 residues. The CDR3 sequence is CASTTGARNTIYF. The CDR3 coding sequence is TGTGCCAGCACTACAGGGGCGAGAAACACCATATATTTT.

This clonotype was detected many times. The chain has TRBV20-1 and TRBJ2-7, with D perhaps matching TRBD2 (6 bases). The germline V gene encodes CDR1 DFQATT and CDR2 SNEGSKA (reference sequence). V was clipped by 6 bases and J by 0 bases, with 12 bases between them. This CDR3 region has 13 residues. The CDR3 DNA is TGCAGTGCCGGGACTGTAGACTCCTACGAGCAGTACTTC. It codes for CSAGTVDSYEQYF.

The V call is TRBV11-2, the J call TRBJ2-2; D remains ambiguous. CDR3 length equals 14 residues. The germline gives CDR1 SGHAT, CDR2 FQNNGV. V lost 4 bases to trimming and J lost 1 base, with 7 bases between them. The CDR3 DNA reads as TGTGCCAGCAGCTCTCCCAGGAACACCGGGGAGCTGTTTTTT. Amino acid sequence: CASSSPRNTGELFF.

This chain connects TRBV7-9 to TRBJ2-7; possible D gene TRBD1, 6 bases. From germline, CDR1 is SEHNR and CDR2 FQNEAQ (reference sequence). This CDR3 spans 14 amino acids. V was clipped by 3 bases and J by 2 bases, with 11 bases between them. The CDR3 sequence: CASSFLDRPYEQYF. CDR3 sequence (DNA): TGTGCCAGCAGCTTTCTGGACAGACCCTACGAGCAGTACTTC.

This rearrangement joins TRBV12-5 to TRBJ2-1, with TRBD1 matching over 10 bases. The CDR3 totals 17 residues. Germline-derived CDR1 and CDR2 are LGHNT and FRNRAP. Unmatched junction bases numbered 7, after V lost 0 bases and J lost 5 bases. DNA of the CDR3: TGTGCTAGTGGTTTGGTACTGGGACAGGGGTTTCACAATGAGCAGTTCTTC. This gives the protein CASGLVLGQGFHNEQFF.

This clonotype was detected a few times. The V call is TRBV12-3 or TRBV12-4, the J call TRBJ2-1; 11 nucleotides agree with TRBD2. The CDR3 has 14 residues. The V gene end was trimmed by 7 bases and the J gene end by 6 bases; junction bases not matched to a gene: 5. The CDR3, as DNA: TGTGCCAGCATCATAACTAGCGGGAGCAATGAGCAGTTCTTC. Amino acids: CASIITSGSNEQFF.

The rearrangement links TRBV19 to TRBJ2-3, with D possibly matching TRBD1 (5 bases). V dropped 3 bases and J dropped 2 bases, with 21 bases sitting between them. CDR3 length: 18 residues. Looked up from germline, CDR1 is LNHDA and CDR2 is SQIVND (reference sequence). This chain's CDR3 is CASSMDRQLLHPTDTQYF. CDR3 sequence (DNA): TGTGCCAGTAGTATGGATCGACAGCTTCTCCATCCCACAGATACGCAGTATTTT.

This clonotype has ten or more counts. The rearrangement uses TRBV3-1 and TRBJ2-1; no definite D call. This CDR3 has 13 residues. Germline CDR1 LGHDT, CDR2 YNNKEL (reference sequence). Trimming pared 0 bases from V and 9 bases from J, leaving 9 bases between. This CDR3 is CASSQDALGEQFF. Here the CDR3 DNA reads TGTGCCAGCAGCCAAGATGCGCTTGGTGAGCAGTTCTTC.

This clonotype has a handful of counts. J is TRBJ1-5 and V is TRBV4-1, with 7 bases lining up with TRBD1. Germline CDR1 MGHRA, CDR2 YSYEKL. V trimming: 2 bases; J trimming: 3 bases; junction bases outside the gene matches: 7. The CDR3 sequence is 16 residues long. This chain's CDR3 is CASSQQQGNYNQPQHF. The CDR3 nucleotides read TGCGCCAGCAGCCAACAACAGGGGAACTACAATCAGCCCCAGCATTTT.

Ten or more counts support this clonotype. V is TRBV27 and J is TRBJ1-1, with D perhaps matching TRBD1 (5 bases). Trimming removed 5 bases from V and 1 base from J, with 14 bases in between. Germline V gives CDR1 MNHEY, CDR2 SMNVEV (reference sequence). This CDR3 comprises 15 residues. The CDR3: CASSPLRQKNTEAFF. The CDR3 bases are TGTGCCAGCAGTCCCCTCAGACAGAAGAACACTGAAGCTTTCTTT.

This clonotype was counted at least ten times. This chain uses TRBV28 with TRBJ1-1, with unresolved D. Germline CDR1 MDHEN, CDR2 SYDVKM. CDR3 length equals 16 residues. The V end lost 1 base, the J end lost 2 bases, and 14 bases lay between the germline ends. The CDR3, as DNA: TGTGCCAGCAGTTTATACAGTATGAGTTATAACACTGAAGCTTTCTTT. Its protein product is CASSLYSMSYNTEAFF.

This clonotype appeared many times. V usage is TRBV19 and J usage is TRBJ1-5; TRBD1 aligns across 12 bases. The J segment lost 2 bases and the V segment lost 7 bases, leaving 12 bases of the junction unmatched. This CDR3 has 18 amino acids. Looked up from germline, CDR1 is LNHDA and CDR2 is SQIVND (reference sequence). CDR3 sequence (DNA): TGTGCCAGTACCAAAAGGGGACAGGGGGCGGGAGGCAATCAGCCCCAGCATTTT. Translation: CASTKRGQGAGGNQPQHF.

CDR3 protein: CASSQTRDTSNQPQHF. The DNA for the CDR3 is TGCGCCAGCAGCCAAACCCGGGACACTAGCAATCAGCCCCAGCATTTT. This chain uses TRBV4-3 with TRBJ1-5; D is possibly TRBD1 (6 bases). From germline, CDR1 is LGHNA and CDR2 YSLEER. This CDR3 contains 16 residues. V was pared by 2 bases and J by 0 bases, with 11 bases between.

This clonotype appeared a few times. V and J are TRBV20-1 and TRBJ1-3; D gene uncertain. The CDR3 extends over 14 amino acids. Trimming shortened V by 0 bases and J by 4 bases, and 10 bases separated the two germline ends. Germline lookup yields CDR1 DFQATT and CDR2 SNEGSKA (reference sequence). The CDR3 region is CSARDLQTGNTIYF. In nucleotides, the CDR3 is TGCAGTGCTAGAGATCTCCAAACGGGAAACACCATATATTTT.